A single sample is the source of the 26 T cell receptor beta chains below, sequenced in a study of blood T cell repertoires in COVID-19. Using immunoSEQ multiplex PCR, the repertoire was profiled, and TCRdb retains in-frame clones only, with some absent. Of about 170,000 clones listed, approximately 80% were seen once; the top ten hold roughly 8.1%. The sequenced material came from peripheral blood. The receptors come from a woman older than 75 with COVID-19, enrolled during active disease.

V usage is TRBV5-1 and J usage is TRBJ2-2, with 8 nucleotides matching TRBD1. Per the germline V gene, CDR1 is SGHRS and CDR2 is YFSETQ. Losses at the gene ends were 4 bases for V and 7 bases for J; bases not matched to a gene: 9. The CDR3 covers 15 residues. The CDR3 DNA follows: TGCGCCAGCAGCCAACGACAGGGGACGGGCGGGGAGCTGTTTTTT. It encodes CASSQRQGTGGELFF. The full variable domain, completed using reference TRBV5-1 and TRBJ2-2, is KAGVTQTPRYLIKTRGQQVTLSCSPISGHRSVSWYQQTPGQGLQFLFEYFSETQRNKGNFPGRFSGRQFSNSRSEMNVSTLELGDSALYLCASSQRQGTGGELFFGEGSRLTVL.

This chain links TRBV5-1 with TRBJ2-5, with D possibly matching TRBD2 (5 bases). Germline V gene lookup returns CDR1 SGHRS and CDR2 YFSETQ. CDR3 length: 13 residues. V gave up 4 bases and J gave up 7 bases, with 14 bases separating them. The CDR3 reads CASSPGGTGTQYF. CDR3 DNA sequence: TGCGCCAGCAGCCCCGGAGGAACGGGGACCCAGTACTTC.

V gene TRBV2 combines with J gene TRBJ1-2; D ambiguous. CDR1 SNHLY and CDR2 FYNNEI come from the germline V gene. The CDR3 loop spans 13 amino acids. V shed 7 bases and J shed 2 bases, with 11 bases lying between them. The CDR3 DNA follows: TGTGCCAGCATGAGGTACCGGAACTATGGCTACACCTTC. Translated, it gives CASMRYRNYGYTF. Full variable domain (remainder filled in from reference TRBV2 and TRBJ1-2): EPEVTQTPSHQVTQMGQEVILRCVPISNHLYFYWYRQILGQKVEFLVSFYNNEISEKSEIFDDQFSVERPDGSNFTLKIRSTKLEDSAMYFCASMRYRNYGYTFGSGTRLTVV.

The chain joins TRBV6-6 to TRBJ1-1; D is undetermined. V was pared by 7 bases and J by 6 bases, with 18 bases between. Per the germline V gene, CDR1 is MNHNY and CDR2 is SVGAGI (reference sequence). The CDR3 totals 14 residues. Written as DNA, the CDR3 is TGTGCCAGCACCTTCGAGGGCTCCAAGGCTGAAGCTTTCTTT. Translating gives CASTFEGSKAEAFF.

The chain employs TRBV7-2 and TRBJ2-5; 7 bases match TRBD2. J was trimmed by 9 bases and V by 5 bases; bases with no gene match: 15. Germline assignment: CDR1 SGHTA and CDR2 FQGNSA. The CDR3 consists of 15 residues. CDR3 DNA sequence: TGTGCCAGCAGCCCCGGGACTACCGCATCGGGGGCCCAGTACTTC. Its protein product is CASSPGTTASGAQYF.

This chain links TRBV4-1 with TRBJ1-2; D is perhaps TRBD1 (5 bases). Between the trimmed V and J ends, which lost 0 bases and 2 bases, there was a span of 16 bases. This CDR3 contains 17 residues. Per germline, CDR1 MGHRA and CDR2 YSYEKL. CDR3: CASSQDGGGPRNYGYTF. The CDR3 DNA sequence: TGCGCCAGCAGCCAAGATGGGGGGGGTCCCCGAAACTATGGCTACACCTTC.

This chain connects TRBV3-1 (or the pseudogene TRBV3-2) to TRBJ2-2, with a possible D match to TRBD2 (6 bases). CDR1 and CDR2 (germline): LGHDT, YNNKEL (reference sequence). V dropped 2 bases and J dropped 0 bases, with 10 bases sitting between them. This CDR3 region has 16 residues. This chain's CDR3 is CASSQPVAANTGELFF. The CDR3 nucleotides are TGTGCCAGCAGCCAACCTGTAGCGGCGAACACCGGGGAGCTGTTTTTT.

In DNA, the CDR3 is TGCGCCAGCAGTCTCGACAGTGAGTTGGGGGAGCTGTTTTTT. Amino acid sequence: CASSLDSELGELFF. The rearrangement uses TRBV5-1 and TRBJ2-2; D possibly corresponds to TRBD1 (5 bases). V was trimmed by 5 bases and J by 8 bases, leaving 16 bases between them. The CDR3 has 14 residues. CDR1 and CDR2 (germline): SGHRS, YFSETQ.

This clone turned up a few times. The chain joins TRBV5-1 to TRBJ1-1; TRBD1 agrees at 9 bases. CDR3 length: 14 residues. Germline V gene sequence: CDR1 SGHRS, CDR2 YFSETQ. J was trimmed by 11 bases and V by 2 bases; bases with no gene match: 10. CDR3 nucleotides: TGCGCCAGCAGCTTACAGGGGGCTTTGGAAGGGGCTTTCTTT. This codes for CASSLQGALEGAFF.

This sequence joins TRBV5-1 and TRBJ2-2, with 7 bases that match TRBD1. CDR1 and CDR2 from the germline V gene are SGHRS and YFSETQ. The V and J ends lost 4 bases and 4 bases, in that order; junction bases with no gene match: 4. This CDR3 is 14 amino acids long. The CDR3 reads CASSGQGVTGELFF. DNA of the CDR3: TGCGCCAGCAGCGGGCAGGGGGTCACCGGGGAGCTGTTTTTT.

DNA for the CDR3: TGCAGCACCTCAGAGGGGGGGCCGCCCTACGAGCAGTACTTC. This codes for CSTSEGGPPYEQYF. V gene TRBV29-1 combines with J gene TRBJ2-7; weak D call: TRBD2 (7 bases). V lost 8 bases to trimming and J lost 2 bases, with 19 bases between them. This CDR3 contains 14 residues. Germline CDR1 reads SQVTM; CDR2 reads ANQGSEA.

The genes are TRBV5-1 and TRBJ2-1; tentatively, D is TRBD2 (5 bases). The CDR3 covers 14 residues. CDR1 SGHRS and CDR2 YFSETQ come from the germline V gene. Trimming left V 1 base short and J 8 bases short, with 13 bases between. The CDR3 region has the DNA TGCGCCAGCAGCTTGCCCGGGGATCCGCATGAGCAGTTCTTC. Encoded protein: CASSLPGDPHEQFF.

The rearrangement joins TRBV4-1 to TRBJ2-5, with a possible D match to TRBD2 (6 bases). V was clipped by 6 bases and J by 7 bases, with 12 bases between them. The CDR3 consists of 12 residues. Germline V gives CDR1 MGHRA, CDR2 YSYEKL. Here the CDR3 DNA reads TGCGCCAGCAGGGGGACTTCAGGGACCCAGTACTTC. Residues: CASRGTSGTQYF.

In this sample, this clone turned up once. The chain uses TRBV5-1 and TRBJ2-7, with 10 bases matching TRBD1. This CDR3 has 13 residues. V was pared by 0 bases and J by 9 bases, with 3 bases of the junction left unmatched. The germline CDR1 and CDR2 sequences are SGHRS and YFSETQ. The CDR3 here is CASSLEWTGGQYF. For the CDR3, the DNA is TGCGCCAGCAGCTTGGAATGGACAGGGGGGCAGTACTTC.

This rearrangement joins TRBV6-5 to TRBJ2-1; tentative D call: TRBD2 (6 bases). Germline CDR1 is MNHEY and CDR2 is SVGAGI. This CDR3 comprises 15 residues. Deletions cut 0 bases from V and 1 base from J, with 7 bases between. The CDR3 DNA is TGTGCCAGCAGTTACTCGACTAGGTCCTACAATGAGCAGTTCTTC. This encodes CASSYSTRSYNEQFF.

The rearrangement joins TRBV6-5 to TRBJ2-5; D might be TRBD2 (6 bases). Trimming shortened V by 7 bases and J by 5 bases, and 20 bases separated the two germline ends. CDR1 MNHEY and CDR2 SVGAGI come from the germline V gene. This CDR3 is built from 15 residues. The CDR3 is CASTERTRRGETQYF. The CDR3 nucleotides are TGTGCCAGCACCGAAAGGACCCGGCGGGGTGAGACCCAGTACTTC.

This clone was observed once. The chain couples TRBV6-5 to TRBJ2-3; 9 nucleotides match TRBD2. The CDR3 loop spans 14 amino acids. Germline V lookup: CDR1 MNHEY, CDR2 SVGAGI. Trimming at V came to 7 bases and at J to 5 bases, leaving 7 bases not matched to a gene. CDR3 sequence: CASNRGGAEDTQYF. The CDR3 DNA sequence: TGTGCCAGCAACCGCGGGGGGGCCGAAGATACGCAGTATTTT.

Regarding this clone: The junction and the germline gene differ at one end; a read error may be behind it. CDR3 nucleotides: TGTGCCCGCAGCGGGGCGGGGGGGCTGAAAGAGACCCAGTACTTC. Amino acids: CARSGAGGLKETQYF. The V call is TRBV9, the J call TRBJ2-5; 9 bases fit TRBD2. The CDR3 sequence is 15 residues long. The germline gives CDR1 SGDLS, CDR2 YYNGEE.

This clone was seen only once. V and J are TRBV6-5 and TRBJ1-6; 8 bases are shared with TRBD1. Trimming took 7 bases from V and 7 from J; bases not matched to a gene: 6. This CDR3 region has 14 residues. Germline CDR1 is MNHEY and CDR2 is SVGAGI. The CDR3 bases are TGTGCCAGCATCGCCCAGGGGGCCAATTCACCCCTCCACTTT. Residues: CASIAQGANSPLHF.

The chain carries TRBV5-6 and TRBJ2-7; D is perhaps TRBD2 (6 bases). The germline V and J ends were trimmed by 5 bases and 2 bases, with 14 bases remaining between them. Looked up from germline, CDR1 is SGHDT and CDR2 is YYEEEE. The CDR3 is 14 amino acids. CDR3 coding DNA: TGTGCCAGCAGTCCCCCGGGACTGCCCTACGAGCAGTACTTC. Amino acids: CASSPPGLPYEQYF. Full variable domain (outside the CDR3, taken from reference TRBV5-6 and TRBJ2-7): DAGVTQSPTHLIKTRGQQVTLRCSPKSGHDTVSWYQQALGQGPQFIFQYYEEEERQRGNFPDRFSGHQFPNYSSELNVNALLLGDSALYLCASSPPGLPYEQYFGPGTRLTVT.

The CDR3 reads CASSQGPSGGSWQYF. Written as DNA, the CDR3 is TGTGCCAGCAGCCAAGGTCCTAGCGGGGGTAGTTGGCAGTACTTC. V is TRBV14 and J is TRBJ2-7; 10 nucleotides match TRBD2. After removal of 1 base from V and 9 bases from J, the junction contained 9 bases not matched to a gene. The CDR3 extends over 15 amino acids. Germline assignment: CDR1 SGHDN and CDR2 FVKESK.

The chain uses TRBV6-5 and TRBJ1-2; possible D gene TRBD1, 6 bases. Germline V gene lookup returns CDR1 MNHEY and CDR2 SVGAGI. Trimming took 2 bases from V and 2 from J, leaving 9 bases between them. This CDR3 contains 14 residues. CDR3 DNA sequence: TGTGCCAGCAGTTACCTCCAGGGGAACTATGGCTACACCTTC. Protein sequence: CASSYLQGNYGYTF.

The chain uses TRBV5-6 and TRBJ1-6; no definite D call. V dropped 4 bases and J dropped 9 bases, with 14 bases sitting between them. The CDR3 runs 14 residues. CDR1 is SGHDT and CDR2 is YYEEEE in the germline V gene. The CDR3 region has the DNA TGTGCCAGCAGCCTCCGGGGATTGGGTTCACCCCTCCACTTT. This codes for CASSLRGLGSPLHF.

This chain links TRBV29-1 with TRBJ2-1; D possibly corresponds to TRBD2 (7 bases). CDR1 and CDR2 from the germline V gene are SQVTM and ANQGSEA. The CDR3 extends over 12 amino acids. In nucleotides, the CDR3 is TGCGCTACGGGGGGCCCCTACAATGAGCAGTTCTTC. Its protein product is CATGGPYNEQFF.

This clone was observed once. This chain joins TRBV6-5 and TRBJ2-7; TRBD2 aligns across 11 bases. V was pared by 7 bases and J by 1 base, with 6 bases of the junction left unmatched. The germline V gene has CDR1 MNHEY and CDR2 SVGAGI. The CDR3 sequence is 15 residues long. For the CDR3, the DNA is TGTGCCAGCACAGGGGGACTAGCGGAATCCTACGAGCAGTACTTC. It codes for CASTGGLAESYEQYF.

The chain joins TRBV5-1 to TRBJ1-1; D remains unclear. Germline lookup yields CDR1 SGHRS and CDR2 YFSETQ. The CDR3 covers 13 residues. Trimming cost V 5 bases and J 1 base, with 9 bases left between them. The chain's CDR3 is CASSLSQNTEAFF. CDR3 nucleotides: TGCGCCAGCAGTTTGTCACAGAACACTGAAGCTTTCTTT.